This TCR beta chain was identified in a study of CD8 T cells in ankylosing spondylitis (dated by TCRdb to the late 2010s). Context from the whole study: The study profiled T cell receptor beta repertoires in healthy donors and ankylosing spondylitis patients to find disease-linked TCR variants. The full study cohort was made up of 25 ankylosing spondylitis patients and 95 to 130 healthy donors. Peripheral blood samples were taken, and synovial fluid was additionally collected from ankylosing spondylitis patients. Overall study outcomes, separate from this receptor: Some TCR beta motif variants had previously been reported in synovial fluid and blood of reactive arthritis patients, which suggested common disease-initiation mechanisms. The disease-linked clones were reported to be significantly enriched in matched synovial fluid samples from ankylosing spondylitis patients. In peripheral blood, the disease-linked clones were found at relatively low frequencies and had a CD8+ phenotype. Blood from ankylosing spondylitis patients appeared to be characterized by a TCR beta motif composed of about eight highly homologous amino acid variants.

Details on this clonotype: Its specific antigen is unknown. Base qualities are not recorded, but no much larger clone differs from it by a single base.

Sequenced using an Illumina HiSeq 2500. TCR beta libraries were prepared by quantitative 5'-RACE with molecular barcodes. Under the source paper's analysis protocol: A new computational method, built on a probabilistic model of VDJ rearrangement, was used to identify disease-linked TCR variants. TCRdb reran the public reads through fastp at Q25 and MiXCR, keeping productive beta chains. When rows share a CDR3 protein, they turn into one entry using the most common DNA and genes. TCRdb, not the authors, supplied the V and J calls. This sample comprises about 200,000 distinct CDR3 sequences, around 13% of them detected only once. Of the sample, approximately 15% falls within the top ten clones. Sequences MNHEY (CDR1) and SMNVEV (CDR2) are obtained from the germline V gene (reference sequence). The CDR3 measures 15 amino acids from cysteine to phenylalanine. The read is trimmed to its CDR3 DNA, 45 bases read in frame from base 1. V is cut by 4 bases and J by 4 bases, and the space between the germline ends is 16 bases.

This TCR was recovered from a male donor with ankylosing spondylitis or in good health (not recorded which). Recombination joined TRBV27 with TRBJ2-5; the D gene is perhaps TRBD2, on 5 matching bases. Sequenced sample: blood, either unsorted or a sorted T cell fraction (not recorded which). The CDR3 region reads CASSSWPRELETQYF. The nucleotides are TGTGCCAGCAGTTCTTGGCCGAGGGAATTAGAGACCCAGTACTTC.